Reported below is one T cell receptor beta chain. No antigen is known for it. These data belong to a study of cytomegalovirus exposure and HLA in healthy donors. Looking at the study overall: Researchers previously reported finding fewer than 140 million unique TCR beta sequences from around 200 million T cells. General study findings and limits: Later analysis placed DRB1 highest and HLA-C lowest in TCR association rates, which differed by HLA locus. In a later analysis, CMV-associated beta chains were mostly HLA-associated, it appeared. In vitro, three CMV-associated chains proved specific for CMV antigens.

The germline V gene has CDR1 SGHVS and CDR2 FQNEAQ. This CDR3 region has 15 residues. The trim removed 4 bases at V and 0 bases at J, leaving 4 bases unmatched. This PCR relied on a set of 60 Vbeta primers and 13 Jbeta primers. Clones were read by immunoSEQ multiplex PCR, and TCRdb kept only the in-frame ones, dropping some. Of 100,000 to 150,000 clones listed, over 70% were seen once; the top ten hold 3% to 3.5%. Sequencing was done on a sample of PBMCs. The V and J genes are TRBV7-8 and TRBJ2-7, with 9 bases lining up with TRBD2. This receptor was taken from a woman aged 50 to 65 in good health and CMV-seronegative. CDR3 sequence (DNA): TGTGCCAGCAGCTCAAAGCGGGAGGTCTCCTACGAGCAGTACTTC. Amino acid sequence: CASSSKREVSYEQYF.